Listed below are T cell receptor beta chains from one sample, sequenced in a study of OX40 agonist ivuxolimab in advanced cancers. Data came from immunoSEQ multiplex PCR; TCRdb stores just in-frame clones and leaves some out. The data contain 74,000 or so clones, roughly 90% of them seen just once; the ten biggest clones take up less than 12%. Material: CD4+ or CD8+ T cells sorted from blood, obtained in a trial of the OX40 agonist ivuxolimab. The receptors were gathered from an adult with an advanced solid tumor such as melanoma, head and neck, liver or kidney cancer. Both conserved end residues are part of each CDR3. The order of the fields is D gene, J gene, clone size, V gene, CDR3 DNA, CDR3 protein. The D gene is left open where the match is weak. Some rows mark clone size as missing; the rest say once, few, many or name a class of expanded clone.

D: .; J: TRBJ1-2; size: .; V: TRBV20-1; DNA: TGCAGTGCCAGAGACTATAGAGGCTACACCTTC; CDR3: CSARDYRGYTF
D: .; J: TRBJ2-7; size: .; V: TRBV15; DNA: TGTGCCACCAGCATAAGGAGAGACATTTCCTACGAGCAGTACTTC; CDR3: CATSIRRDISYEQYF
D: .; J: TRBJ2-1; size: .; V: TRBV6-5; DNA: TGTGCCAGCACCCTGGCGGCTACCGGGTACAATGAGCAGTTCTTC; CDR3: CASTLAATGYNEQFF
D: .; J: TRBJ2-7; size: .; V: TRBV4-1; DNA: TGCGCCAGCAGCCAAGATCAGGGGCTGGACTTTAACGAGCAGTACTTC; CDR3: CASSQDQGLDFNEQYF
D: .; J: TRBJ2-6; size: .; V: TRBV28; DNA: TGTGCCAGCAGTCTCCCCTCTGGGGCCAACGTCCTGACTTTC; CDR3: CASSLPSGANVLTF
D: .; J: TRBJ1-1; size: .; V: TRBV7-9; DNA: TGTGCCAGCAGCTCGGGCACCTTGAGAACTGAAGCTTTCTTT; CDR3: CASSSGTLRTEAFF
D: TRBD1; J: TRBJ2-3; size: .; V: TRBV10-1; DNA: TGCGCCAGCATCGTCGGACAGGGAAGCACAGATACGCAGTATTTT; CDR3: CASIVGQGSTDTQYF
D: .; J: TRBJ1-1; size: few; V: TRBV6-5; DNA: TGTGCCAGCAGTTACTCCGAAAGAGGAACTGAAGCTTTCTTT; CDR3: CASSYSERGTEAFF
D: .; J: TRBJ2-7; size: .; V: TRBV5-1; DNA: TGCGCCAGCAGCTTGGGACCGTCGAGTTACGAGCAGTACTTC; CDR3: CASSLGPSSYEQYF
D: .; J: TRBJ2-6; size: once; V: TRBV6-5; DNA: TGTGCCAGCAGCCGAGAGAGCTCTGGGGCCAACGTCCTGACTTTC; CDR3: CASSRESSGANVLTF
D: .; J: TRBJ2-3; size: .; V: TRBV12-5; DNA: TGTGCTAGTGGTTTGTGGAGATGGGCTTCAGGGTCCACAGGAACGCAGTATTTT; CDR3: CASGLWRWASGSTGTQYF
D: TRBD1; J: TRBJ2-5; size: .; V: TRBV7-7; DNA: TGTGCTAGCAGCCAAGACAGGGGTGGGGAGACCCAGTACTTC; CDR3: CASSQDRGGETQYF
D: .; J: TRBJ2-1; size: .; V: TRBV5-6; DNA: TGTGCCAGCAGCTTGGCTCGGACAGGAGGGAACCACAATGAGCAGTTCTTC; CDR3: CASSLARTGGNHNEQFF
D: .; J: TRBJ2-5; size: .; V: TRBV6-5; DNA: TGTGCCAGCAGTTACCCCGAGGAGACCCAGTACTTC; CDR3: CASSYPEETQYF
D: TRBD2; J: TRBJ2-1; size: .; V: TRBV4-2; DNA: TGTGCCAGCAGCCAAGATTGGGCTAGCGGATACAATGAGCAGTTCTTC; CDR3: CASSQDWASGYNEQFF
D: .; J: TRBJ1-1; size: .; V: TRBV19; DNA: TGTGCCAGTAGGAGTCGCATGAACACTGAAGCTTTCTTT; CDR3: CASRSRMNTEAFF
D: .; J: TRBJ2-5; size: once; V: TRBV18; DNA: TGTGCCAGCTCACCAGGGAAGGAGGTTTGGGAGACCCAGTACTTC; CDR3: CASSPGKEVWETQYF
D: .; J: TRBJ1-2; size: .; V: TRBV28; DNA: TGTGCCAGCAGTTTAGGGGCGGGGACCTATGGCTACACCTTC; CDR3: CASSLGAGTYGYTF
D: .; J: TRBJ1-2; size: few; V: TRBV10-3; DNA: TGTGCCATCAGTGATTGGGGACGGAACTATGGCTACACCTTC; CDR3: CAISDWGRNYGYTF
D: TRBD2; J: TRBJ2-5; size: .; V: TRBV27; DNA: TGTGCCAGCAGTCTTTCTAATGGACTAGCGGCAGCAGAGACCCAGTACTTC; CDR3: CASSLSNGLAAAETQYF
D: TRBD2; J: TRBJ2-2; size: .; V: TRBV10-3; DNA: TGTGCCATCAGTGAAAGGCAGGGACTATCGAACACCGGGGAGCTGTTTTTT; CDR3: CAISERQGLSNTGELFF
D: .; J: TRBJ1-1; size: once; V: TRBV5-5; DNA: TGTGCCAGCAGCTCGGGCCCTGTCGAGAACACTGAAGCTTTCTTT; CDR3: CASSSGPVENTEAFF
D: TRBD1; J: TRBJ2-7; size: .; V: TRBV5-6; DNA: TGTGCCAGCAGCTTAGGGACAGAGGACGAGCAGTACTTC; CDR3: CASSLGTEDEQYF
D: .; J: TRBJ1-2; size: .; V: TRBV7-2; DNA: TGTGCCAGCAGCTTAGACAGCTTCTATGGCTACACCTTC; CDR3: CASSLDSFYGYTF
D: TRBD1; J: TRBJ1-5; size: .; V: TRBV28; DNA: TGTGCCAGCAGTCCTCGGACAGGGGGCTTTCAGCCCCAGCATTTT; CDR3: CASSPRTGGFQPQHF
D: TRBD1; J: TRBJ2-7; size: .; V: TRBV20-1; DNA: TGCAGTGCCGACAGGGGGCACGAGCAGTACTTC; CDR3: CSADRGHEQYF
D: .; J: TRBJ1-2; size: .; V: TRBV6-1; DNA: TGTGCCAGCAGCCTACAAGGGGCAGGGTATGGCTACACCTTC; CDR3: CASSLQGAGYGYTF
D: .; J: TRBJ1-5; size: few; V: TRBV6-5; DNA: TGTGCCAGCAGTTACCTTAGGGATAGCAATCAGCCCCAGCATTTT; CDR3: CASSYLRDSNQPQHF
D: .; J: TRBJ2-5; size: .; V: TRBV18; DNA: TGTGCCAGCTCACCTGAAGAAGAGACCCAGTACTTC; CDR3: CASSPEEETQYF
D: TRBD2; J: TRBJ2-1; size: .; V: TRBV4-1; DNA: TGCGCCAGCAGCCATGTCACTAGCGTTGAGCAGTTCTTC; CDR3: CASSHVTSVEQFF
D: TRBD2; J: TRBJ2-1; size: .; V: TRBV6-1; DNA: TGTGCCAGCAGCCTAATGCTAGCGGGGGGAAATGAGCAGTTCTTC; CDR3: CASSLMLAGGNEQFF
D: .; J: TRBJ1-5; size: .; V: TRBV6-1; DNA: TGTGCCACCGAGGACTCAGGGCAGCCCCAGCATTTT; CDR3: CATEDSGQPQHF
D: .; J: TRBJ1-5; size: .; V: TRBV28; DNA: TGTGCCAGCAGTCGCCCCCGGAGGGATCAGCCCCAGCATTTT; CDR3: CASSRPRRDQPQHF
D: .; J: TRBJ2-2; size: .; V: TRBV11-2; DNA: TGTGCCAGCAGCTTAGATTGGAACGGGGAGCTGTTTTTT; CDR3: CASSLDWNGELFF
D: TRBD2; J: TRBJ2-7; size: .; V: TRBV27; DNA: TGTGCCAGCAGTCTGAGACTAGCGTGGAACGAGCAGTACTTC; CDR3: CASSLRLAWNEQYF
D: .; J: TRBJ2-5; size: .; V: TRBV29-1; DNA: TGCAGCGTCGGGGACTCGGGGCAAGAGACCCAGTACTTC; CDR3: CSVGDSGQETQYF
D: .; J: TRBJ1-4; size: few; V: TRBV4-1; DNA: TGCGCCAGCAGCCAACGGGGGGCAACTAATGAAAAACTGTTTTTT; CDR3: CASSQRGATNEKLFF
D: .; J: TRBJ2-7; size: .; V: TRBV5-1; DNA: TGCGCCAGCAGCTTGGGGGGGACACTCTCCTACGAGCAGTACTTC; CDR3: CASSLGGTLSYEQYF
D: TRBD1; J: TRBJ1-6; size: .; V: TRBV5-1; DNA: TGCGCCAGCAGCTTGGGGGACAGCTTGGGGTCACCCCTCCACTTT; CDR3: CASSLGDSLGSPLHF
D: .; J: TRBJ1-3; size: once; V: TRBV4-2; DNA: TGTGCCAGCAGCCAACAGGGACATAGGGCTGGAAACACCATATATTTT; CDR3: CASSQQGHRAGNTIYF
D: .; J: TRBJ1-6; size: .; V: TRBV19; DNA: TGTGCCAGTAGTATAACAGGTGACTACTTT; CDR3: CASSITGDYF
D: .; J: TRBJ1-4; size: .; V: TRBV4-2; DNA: TGTGCCAGCAGCCCAAGTAGGCAGGGACAAGAAAAACTGTTTTTT; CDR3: CASSPSRQGQEKLFF
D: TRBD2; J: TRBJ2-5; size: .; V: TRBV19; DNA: TGTGCCAGTAGTATAGTGGCCCTAGCGGGGGGGCCTCGAGAGACCCAGTACTTC; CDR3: CASSIVALAGGPRETQYF
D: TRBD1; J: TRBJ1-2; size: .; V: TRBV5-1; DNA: TGCGCCAGCAGCTTGGGTGACAGGGGACTCTATGGCTACACCTTC; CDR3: CASSLGDRGLYGYTF
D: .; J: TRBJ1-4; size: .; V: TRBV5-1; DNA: TGCGCCAGCAGCAAACAGGGAACGGATGAAAAACTGTTTTTT; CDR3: CASSKQGTDEKLFF
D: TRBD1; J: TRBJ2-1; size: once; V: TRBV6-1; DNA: TGTGCCAGCAGCTGGGACAGGGGATACAATGAGCAGTTCTTC; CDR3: CASSWDRGYNEQFF